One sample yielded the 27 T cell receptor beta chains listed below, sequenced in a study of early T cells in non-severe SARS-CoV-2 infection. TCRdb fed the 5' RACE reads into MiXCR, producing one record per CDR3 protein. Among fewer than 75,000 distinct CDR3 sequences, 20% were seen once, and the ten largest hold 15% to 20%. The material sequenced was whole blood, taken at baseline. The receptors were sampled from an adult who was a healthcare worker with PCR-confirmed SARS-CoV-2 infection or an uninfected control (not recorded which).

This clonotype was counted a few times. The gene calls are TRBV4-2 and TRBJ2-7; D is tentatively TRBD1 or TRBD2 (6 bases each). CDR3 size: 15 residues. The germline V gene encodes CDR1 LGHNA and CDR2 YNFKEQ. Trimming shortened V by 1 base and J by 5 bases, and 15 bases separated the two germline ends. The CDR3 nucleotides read TGTGCCAGCAGCCAAGCGGGGGCCCCCACCCACGAGCAGTACTTC. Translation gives CASSQAGAPTHEQYF.

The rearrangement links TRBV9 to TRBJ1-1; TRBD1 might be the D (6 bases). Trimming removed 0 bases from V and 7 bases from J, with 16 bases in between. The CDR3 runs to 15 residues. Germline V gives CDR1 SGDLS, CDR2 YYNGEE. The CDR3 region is CASSVGPNRESEAFF. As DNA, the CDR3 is TGTGCCAGCAGCGTAGGACCCAACAGGGAGAGTGAAGCTTTCTTT.

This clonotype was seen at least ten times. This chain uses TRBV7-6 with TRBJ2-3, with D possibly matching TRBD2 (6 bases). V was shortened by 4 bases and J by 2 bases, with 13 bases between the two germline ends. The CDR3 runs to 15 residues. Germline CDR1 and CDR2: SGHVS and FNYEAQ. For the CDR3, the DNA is TGTGCCAGCAGCTGGGGTGGCGGGATCACAGATACGCAGTATTTT. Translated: CASSWGGGITDTQYF.

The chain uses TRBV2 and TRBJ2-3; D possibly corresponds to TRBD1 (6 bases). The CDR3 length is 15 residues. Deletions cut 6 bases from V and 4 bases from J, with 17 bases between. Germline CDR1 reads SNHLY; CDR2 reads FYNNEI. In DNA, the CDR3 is TGTGCCAGCAGGGGACACGTTCTAGGGGCAGATACGCAGTATTTT. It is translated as CASRGHVLGADTQYF.

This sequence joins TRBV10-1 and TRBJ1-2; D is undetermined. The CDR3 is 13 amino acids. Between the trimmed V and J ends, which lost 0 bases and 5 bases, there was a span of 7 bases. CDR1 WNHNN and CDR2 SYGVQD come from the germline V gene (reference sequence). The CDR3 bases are TGCGCCAGCAGTGAGTCGATGGGATATGGCTACACCTTC. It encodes CASSESMGYGYTF.

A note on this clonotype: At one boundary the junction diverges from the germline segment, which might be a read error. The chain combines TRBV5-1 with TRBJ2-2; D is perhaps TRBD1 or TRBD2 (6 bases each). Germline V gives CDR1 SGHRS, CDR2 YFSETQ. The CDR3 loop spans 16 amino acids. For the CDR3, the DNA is TGCGCCAGCAGCTTGGGAACGGGGGCGAAGACCGGGGAGCTGTTTTTT. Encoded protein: CASSLGTGAKTGELFF.

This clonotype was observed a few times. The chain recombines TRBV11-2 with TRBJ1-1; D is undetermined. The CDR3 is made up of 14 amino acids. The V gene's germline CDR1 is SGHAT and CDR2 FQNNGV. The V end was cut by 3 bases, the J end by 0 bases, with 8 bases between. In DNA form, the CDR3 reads TGTGCCAGCAGCTTCTCCATCTTGAACACTGAAGCTTTCTTT. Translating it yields CASSFSILNTEAFF.

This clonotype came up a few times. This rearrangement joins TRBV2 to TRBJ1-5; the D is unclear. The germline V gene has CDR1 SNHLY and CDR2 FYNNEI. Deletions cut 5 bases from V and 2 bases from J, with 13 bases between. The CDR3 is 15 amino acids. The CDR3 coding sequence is TGTGCCAGCAGTTTGGACGGCGGCGGCAATCAGCCCCAGCATTTT. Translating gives CASSLDGGGNQPQHF.

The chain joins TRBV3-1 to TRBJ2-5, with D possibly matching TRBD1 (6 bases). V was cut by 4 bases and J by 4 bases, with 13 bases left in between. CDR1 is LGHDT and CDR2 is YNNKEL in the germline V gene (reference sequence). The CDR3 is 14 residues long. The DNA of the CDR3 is TGTGCCAGCAGCCGGGCAGGGGTCGTAGAGACCCAGTACTTC. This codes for CASSRAGVVETQYF.

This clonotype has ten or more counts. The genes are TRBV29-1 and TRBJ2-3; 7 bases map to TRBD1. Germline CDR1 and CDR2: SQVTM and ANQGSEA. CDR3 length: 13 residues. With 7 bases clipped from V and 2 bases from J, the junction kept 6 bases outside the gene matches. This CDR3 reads CSGGQDLTDTQYF. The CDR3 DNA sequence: TGCAGCGGTGGACAGGACCTCACAGATACGCAGTATTTT.

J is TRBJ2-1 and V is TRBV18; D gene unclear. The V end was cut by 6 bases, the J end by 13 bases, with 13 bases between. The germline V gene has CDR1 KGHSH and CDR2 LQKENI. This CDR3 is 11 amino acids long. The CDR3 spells CASSPLEEQFF. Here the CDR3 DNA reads TGTGCCAGCTCCCCCTTAGAGGAACAGTTCTTC.

CDR3 sequence: CASGTSRETQYF. The CDR3, as DNA: TGTGCCAGCGGGACTAGCAGGGAGACCCAGTACTTC. The rearrangement uses TRBV27 and TRBJ2-5; 9 nucleotides line up with TRBD2. The ends lost 8 bases at V and 5 bases at J; junction bases unmatched: 3. Germline-derived CDR1 and CDR2 are MNHEY and SMNVEV (reference sequence). This CDR3 has 12 residues.

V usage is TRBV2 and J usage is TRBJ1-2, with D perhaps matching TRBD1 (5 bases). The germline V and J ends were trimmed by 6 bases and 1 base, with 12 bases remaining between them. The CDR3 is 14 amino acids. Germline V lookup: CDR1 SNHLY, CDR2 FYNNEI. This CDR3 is CASRRDGNNYGYTF. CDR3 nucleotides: TGTGCCAGCAGGCGGGACGGTAATAACTATGGCTACACCTTC.

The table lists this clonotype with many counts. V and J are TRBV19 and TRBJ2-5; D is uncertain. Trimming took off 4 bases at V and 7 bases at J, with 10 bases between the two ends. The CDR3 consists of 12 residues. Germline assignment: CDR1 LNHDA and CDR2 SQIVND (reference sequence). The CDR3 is CASSTTGGTQYF. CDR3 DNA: TGTGCCAGTAGTACGACCGGTGGGACCCAGTACTTC.

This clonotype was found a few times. The CDR3 DNA reads as TGTGCCAGCAGTTACTCGGGCGACGGCCTAGCGGGGCTAGATACGCAGTATTTT. It encodes CASSYSGDGLAGLDTQYF. This chain uses TRBV6-2 or TRBV6-3 with TRBJ2-3, with 9 bases identical to TRBD2. The V gene end was trimmed by 0 bases and the J gene end by 5 bases; junction bases not matched to a gene: 12. Germline CDR1 reads MNHEY; CDR2 reads SVGEGT. This CDR3 spans 18 amino acids.

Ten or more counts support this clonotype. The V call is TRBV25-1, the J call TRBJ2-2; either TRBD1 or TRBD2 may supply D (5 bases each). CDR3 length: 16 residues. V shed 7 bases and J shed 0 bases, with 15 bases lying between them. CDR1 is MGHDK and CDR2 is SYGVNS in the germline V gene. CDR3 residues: CASTDAGTANTGELFF. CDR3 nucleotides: TGTGCCAGCACTGACGCCGGGACGGCGAACACCGGGGAGCTGTTTTTT.

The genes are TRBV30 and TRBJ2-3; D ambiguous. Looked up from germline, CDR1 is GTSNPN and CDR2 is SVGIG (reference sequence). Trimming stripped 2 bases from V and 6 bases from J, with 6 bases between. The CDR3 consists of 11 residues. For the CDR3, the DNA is TGTGCCTGGAGTCTGAGGGATACGCAGTATTTT. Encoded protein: CAWSLRDTQYF. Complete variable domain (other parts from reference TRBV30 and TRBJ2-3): SQTIHQWPATLVQPVGSPLSLECTVEGTSNPNLYWYRQAAGRGLQLLFYSVGIGQISSEVPQNLSASRPQDRQFILSSKKLLLSDSGFYLCAWSLRDTQYFGPGTRLTVL.

The CDR3 sequence: CASSLELVGKNIQYF. The DNA for the CDR3 is TGTGCCAGCAGCTTAGAACTAGTGGGCAAAAACATTCAGTACTTC. This rearrangement joins TRBV7-2 to TRBJ2-4; TRBD2 is a possible D gene (5 bases). CDR1 is SGHTA and CDR2 is FQGNSA in the germline V gene. V was cut by 1 base and J by 3 bases, with 10 bases left in between. The CDR3 spans 15 residues.

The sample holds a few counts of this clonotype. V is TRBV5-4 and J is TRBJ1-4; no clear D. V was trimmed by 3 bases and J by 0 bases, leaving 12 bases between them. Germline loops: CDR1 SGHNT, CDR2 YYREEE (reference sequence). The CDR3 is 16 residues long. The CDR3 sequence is CASSSRLGATNEKLFF. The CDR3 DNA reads TGTGCCAGCAGCTCCCGGCTAGGTGCAACTAATGAAAAACTGTTTTTT.

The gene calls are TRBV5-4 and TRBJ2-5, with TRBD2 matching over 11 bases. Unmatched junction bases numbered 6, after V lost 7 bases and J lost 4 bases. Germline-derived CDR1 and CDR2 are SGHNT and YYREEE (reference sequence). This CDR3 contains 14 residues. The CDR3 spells CASCSGGERETQYF. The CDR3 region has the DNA TGTGCCAGCTGTAGCGGGGGGGAACGAGAGACCCAGTACTTC.

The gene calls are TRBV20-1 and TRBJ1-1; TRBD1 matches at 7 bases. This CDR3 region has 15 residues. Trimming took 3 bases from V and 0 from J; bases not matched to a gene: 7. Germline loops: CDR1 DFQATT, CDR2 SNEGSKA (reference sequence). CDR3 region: CSASPGQTMNTEAFF. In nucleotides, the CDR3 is TGCAGTGCTAGCCCGGGACAGACCATGAACACTGAAGCTTTCTTT.

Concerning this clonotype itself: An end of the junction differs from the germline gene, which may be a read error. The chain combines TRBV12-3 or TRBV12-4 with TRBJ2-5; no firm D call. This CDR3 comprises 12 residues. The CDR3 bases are TGTGCCAGCAGCCCACTTCAAGGGACCCAGTACTTC. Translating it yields CASSPLQGTQYF.

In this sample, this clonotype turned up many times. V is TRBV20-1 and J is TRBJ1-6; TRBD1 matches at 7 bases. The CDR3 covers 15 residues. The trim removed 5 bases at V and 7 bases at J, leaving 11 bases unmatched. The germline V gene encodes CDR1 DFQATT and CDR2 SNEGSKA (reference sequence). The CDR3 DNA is TGCAGTGCTCCAGGGGGGGGTGTATGGAATTCACCCCTCCACTTT. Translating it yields CSAPGGGVWNSPLHF.

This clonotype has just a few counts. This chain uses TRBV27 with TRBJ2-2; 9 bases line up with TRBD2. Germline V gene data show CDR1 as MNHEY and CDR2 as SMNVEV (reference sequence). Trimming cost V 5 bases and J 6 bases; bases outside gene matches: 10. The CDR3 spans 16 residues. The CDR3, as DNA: TGTGCCAGCAGTATCATACAAGCGGGGGGACCCGGGGAGCTGTTTTTT. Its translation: CASSIIQAGGPGELFF.

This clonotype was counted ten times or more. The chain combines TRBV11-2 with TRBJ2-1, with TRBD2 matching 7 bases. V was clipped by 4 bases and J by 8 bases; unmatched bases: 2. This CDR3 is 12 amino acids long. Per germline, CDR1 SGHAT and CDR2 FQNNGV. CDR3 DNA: TGTGCCAGCAGCTACGCGGGGGATGAGCAGTTCTTC. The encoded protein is CASSYAGDEQFF.

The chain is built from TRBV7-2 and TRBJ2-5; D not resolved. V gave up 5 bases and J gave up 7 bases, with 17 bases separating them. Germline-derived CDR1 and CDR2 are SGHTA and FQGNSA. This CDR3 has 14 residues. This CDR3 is CASSPDRSLGTQYF. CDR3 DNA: TGTGCCAGCAGCCCGGACCGGTCCCTGGGGACCCAGTACTTC. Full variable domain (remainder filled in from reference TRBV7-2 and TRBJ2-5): GAGVSQSPSNKVTEKGKDVELRCDPISGHTALYWYRQSLGQGLEFLIYFQGNSAPDKSGLPSDRFSAERTGGSVSTLTIQRTQQEDSAVYLCASSPDRSLGTQYFGPGTRLLVL.

The CDR3 DNA follows: TGCGCCAGCAGCATTACAGGGTTCTCTGAAGCTTTCTTT. It codes for CASSITGFSEAFF. The chain recombines TRBV5-1 with TRBJ1-1, with D possibly matching TRBD1 (6 bases). Germline CDR1 is SGHRS and CDR2 is YFSETQ. This CDR3 spans 13 amino acids. V was clipped by 4 bases and J by 6 bases, with 13 bases between them.